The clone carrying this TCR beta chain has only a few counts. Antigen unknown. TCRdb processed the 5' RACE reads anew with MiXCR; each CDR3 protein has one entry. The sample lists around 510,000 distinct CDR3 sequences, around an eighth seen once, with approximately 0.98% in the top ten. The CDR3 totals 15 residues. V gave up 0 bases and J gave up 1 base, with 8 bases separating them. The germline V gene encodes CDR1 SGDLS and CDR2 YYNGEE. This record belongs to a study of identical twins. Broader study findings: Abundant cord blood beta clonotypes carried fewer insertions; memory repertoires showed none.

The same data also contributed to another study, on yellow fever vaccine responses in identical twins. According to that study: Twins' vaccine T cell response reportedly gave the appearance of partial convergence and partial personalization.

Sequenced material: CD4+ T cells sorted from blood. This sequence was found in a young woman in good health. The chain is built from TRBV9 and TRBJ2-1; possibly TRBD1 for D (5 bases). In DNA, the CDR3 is TGTGCCAGCAGCGTAGCGACAGTGTCCTACAATGAGCAGTTCTTC. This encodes CASSVATVSYNEQFF.